This TCR beta chain was obtained from a study of cytomegalovirus exposure and HLA in healthy donors. For the study at large: In a later analysis, the 100 to 150 validation repertoires were reported to have used the same platform as the 550 to 850 first-cohort repertoires. Overall study results and limits: CMV antigen specificity was confirmed in vitro for three CMV-associated chains. A subsequent analysis found that TCR clusters from the first cohort also tended to co-occur in the approximately 110 validation repertoires, with approximately 95% of cluster scores above 0.

Profiled with immunoSEQ multiplex PCR; TCRdb holds only in-frame clones, not every one. This sample has about 360,000 clones; 86% occur once, and the top ten carry roughly 0.83%. The CDR3 contains 16 residues. Trimming removed 2 bases from V and 0 bases from J, with 11 bases in between. Germline values: CDR1 SNHLY, CDR2 FYNNEI. Details on this clone: Its target is not known.

While the first cohort had 600 to 850 subjects, the donors belonged to the separate validation cohort of 100 to 150 subjects. This sequence joins TRBV2 and TRBJ1-3; D might be TRBD1 (5 bases). The source of this sequence is a woman aged 18-35 years in good health and CMV-seronegative. Sequencing input: PBMCs. The CDR3 spells CASSELQDLSGNTIYF. The CDR3, as DNA: TGTGCCAGCAGTGAATTACAGGACCTCTCTGGAAACACCATATATTTT.